Detailed here is one T cell receptor beta chain. The sample belongs to a study of control samples from healthy donors and cancer patients. Germline V gene lookup returns CDR1 MNHEY and CDR2 SVGEGT. The V and J ends lost 6 bases and 5 bases respectively, with 14 bases between them. CDR3 length: 13 amino acids. Some clones are missing from TCRdb's copy, which holds only in-frame ones; the method was immunoSEQ multiplex PCR. Of around 150,000 clones listed, about nine tenths are singletons. This clonotype was sampled from a man aged 30-40 years in good health. The chain has TRBV6-2 or TRBV6-3 and TRBJ2-7, with D possibly matching TRBD1 (7 bases). The material sequenced was blood. The CDR3 here is CASSPGGYDEQYF. The CDR3 region has the DNA TGTGCCAGCAGCCCAGGGGGGTACGACGAGCAGTACTTC.